The rows below give T cell receptor beta chains drawn from one sample of a study of cytomegalovirus exposure and HLA in healthy donors. Produced via immunoSEQ multiplex PCR; TCRdb's table is partial and in-frame only. The data show roughly 150,000 clones, 60% to 80% seen once. The sample consisted of PBMCs. These receptors were obtained from a middle-aged man in good health and CMV-seropositive. CDR3s include the opening cysteine and the closing phenylalanine or tryptophan. The D gene is left open where the match is weak. A clone size is listed for some rows: how often the clone was seen (once, few, many), or a class if it is expanded.

clone size	D gene	V gene	J gene	CDR3 protein	CDR3 DNA
NA	NA	TRBV14	TRBJ1-2	CASSQEGALGGYTF	TGTGCCAGCAGCCAAGAGGGGGCCCTGGGGGGCTACACCTTC
NA	NA	TRBV19	TRBJ1-1	CASSSGGEIMNTEAFF	TGTGCCAGTAGTAGCGGAGGGGAGATAATGAACACTGAAGCTTTCTTT
NA	NA	TRBV12-5	TRBJ1-1	CASGPAAGMSTEAFF	TGTGCTAGTGGCCCGGCGGCAGGGATGAGCACTGAAGCTTTCTTT
NA	TRBD2	TRBV5-1	TRBJ2-1	CASSSLDGGALNEQFF	TGCGCCAGCAGCTCCCTTGACGGGGGGGCGTTAAATGAGCAGTTCTTC
few	TRBD1	TRBV5-1	TRBJ1-1	CASSSGQGVDTEAFF	TGCGCCAGCAGCTCGGGACAGGGGGTCGACACTGAAGCTTTCTTT
NA	NA	TRBV7-2	TRBJ2-7	CASSYRQGGHEQYF	TGTGCCAGCAGCTACCGACAGGGAGGCCACGAGCAGTACTTC
NA	TRBD1	TRBV6-4	TRBJ1-6	CASRAGTGGSPLHF	TGTGCCAGCAGGGCCGGGACAGGGGGGTCACCCCTCCACTTT
NA	NA	TRBV30	TRBJ1-1	CAWSPKGSRSTEAFF	TGTGCCTGGAGTCCTAAAGGGAGTCGTAGCACTGAAGCTTTCTTT
NA	TRBD1	TRBV7-6	TRBJ2-7	CASSFGQGYEQYF	TGTGCCAGCAGCTTTGGACAGGGCTACGAGCAGTACTTC
once	TRBD2	TRBV10-3	TRBJ2-1	CAIRGGTGAYNEQFF	TGTGCCATCCGGGGGGGGACTGGGGCCTACAATGAGCAGTTCTTC
few	NA	TRBV15	TRBJ2-1	CATSRGLLQVDEQFF	TGTGCCACCAGCAGAGGACTTCTTCAAGTGGATGAGCAGTTCTTC
NA	TRBD1	TRBV30	TRBJ1-6	CAADRDPNSPLHF	TGTGCCGCAGACAGGGACCCGAATTCACCCCTCCACTTT
NA	NA	TRBV12-5	TRBJ2-7	CASGLVRGFQSLSLYEQYF	TGTGCTAGTGGTTTGGTACGAGGTTTCCAAAGTTTATCCCTCTACGAGCAGTACTTC
NA	NA	TRBV4-3	TRBJ1-6	CASSQDGPPLGSYNSPLHF	TGCGCCAGCAGCCAAGATGGGCCCCCCCTGGGCTCCTATAATTCACCCCTCCACTTT
NA	NA	TRBV6-1	TRBJ1-4	CASRHQASEKLFF	TGTGCCAGCAGACATCAAGCGAGTGAAAAACTGTTTTTT
NA	NA	TRBV5-6	TRBJ2-7	CASSPLGRPYEQYF	TGTGCCAGCAGCCCGCTGGGCAGACCCTACGAGCAGTACTTC
NA	NA	TRBV11-2	TRBJ1-1	CASSPDGSNTEAFF	TGTGCCAGCAGTCCCGATGGCAGTAACACTGAAGCTTTCTTT
few	NA	TRBV5-6	TRBJ1-3	CASSLNGRALSGNTIYF	TGTGCCAGCAGCTTGAATGGCAGGGCCTTGTCTGGAAACACCATATATTTT
NA	NA	TRBV6-5	TRBJ2-1	CASSPLHSSYNEQFF	TGTGCCAGCAGCCCACTCCATAGCTCCTACAATGAGCAGTTCTTC
few	TRBD1	TRBV11-2	TRBJ1-1	CASSLDRQSTEAFF	TGTGCCAGCAGCCTGGACAGGCAGAGCACTGAAGCTTTCTTT
NA	TRBD1	TRBV6-1	TRBJ2-7	CASSGRQGAYEQYF	TGTGCCAGCAGTGGGCGACAGGGGGCCTACGAGCAGTACTTC
once	NA	TRBV6-4	TRBJ1-1	CASSNQGNTEAFF	TGTGCCAGCAGTAACCAGGGGAACACTGAAGCTTTCTTT
NA	TRBD1	TRBV6-1	TRBJ1-2	CASSDVPGQGKWRGYTF	TGTGCCAGCAGTGATGTCCCGGGACAGGGAAAGTGGAGGGGCTACACCTTC